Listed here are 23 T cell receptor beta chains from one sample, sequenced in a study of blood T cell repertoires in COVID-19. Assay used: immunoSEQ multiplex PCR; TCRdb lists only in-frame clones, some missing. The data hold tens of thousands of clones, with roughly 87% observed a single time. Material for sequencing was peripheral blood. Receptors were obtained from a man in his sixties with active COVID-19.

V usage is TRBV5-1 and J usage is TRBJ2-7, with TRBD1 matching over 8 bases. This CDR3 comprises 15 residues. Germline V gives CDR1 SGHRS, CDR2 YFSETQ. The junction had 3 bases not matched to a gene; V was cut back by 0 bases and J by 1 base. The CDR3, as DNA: TGCGCCAGCAGCTTGGAAACAGGGGGGTCCTACGAGCAGTACTTC. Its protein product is CASSLETGGSYEQYF. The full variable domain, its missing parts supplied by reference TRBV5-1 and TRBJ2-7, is KAGVTQTPRYLIKTRGQQVTLSCSPISGHRSVSWYQQTPGQGLQFLFEYFSETQRNKGNFPGRFSGRQFSNSRSEMNVSTLELGDSALYLCASSLETGGSYEQYFGPGTRLTVT.

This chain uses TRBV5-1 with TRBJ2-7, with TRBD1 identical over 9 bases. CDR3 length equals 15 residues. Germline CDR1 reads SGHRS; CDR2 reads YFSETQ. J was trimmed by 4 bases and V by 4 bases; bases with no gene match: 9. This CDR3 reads CASSRSPGQGYEQYF. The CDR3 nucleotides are TGCGCCAGCAGCCGCTCTCCGGGACAGGGTTACGAGCAGTACTTC.

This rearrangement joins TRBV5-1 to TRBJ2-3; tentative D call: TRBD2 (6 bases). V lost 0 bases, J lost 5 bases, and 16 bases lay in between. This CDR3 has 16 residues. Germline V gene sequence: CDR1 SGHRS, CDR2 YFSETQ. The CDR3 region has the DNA TGCGCCAGCAGCTTGGGGTTCTCCGGGAGCGGAGATACGCAGTATTTT. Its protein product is CASSLGFSGSGDTQYF. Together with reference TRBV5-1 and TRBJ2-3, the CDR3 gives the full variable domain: KAGVTQTPRYLIKTRGQQVTLSCSPISGHRSVSWYQQTPGQGLQFLFEYFSETQRNKGNFPGRFSGRQFSNSRSEMNVSTLELGDSALYLCASSLGFSGSGDTQYFGPGTRLTVL.

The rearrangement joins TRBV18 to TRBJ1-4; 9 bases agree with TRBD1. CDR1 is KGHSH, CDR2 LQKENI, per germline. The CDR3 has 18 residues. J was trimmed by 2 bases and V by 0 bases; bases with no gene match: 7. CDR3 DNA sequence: TGTGCCAGCTCACCACCGGGACAGGGTATTTTGACTAATGAAAAACTGTTTTTT. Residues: CASSPPGQGILTNEKLFF.

This CDR3 is CASSRGSGETQYF. The DNA for the CDR3 is TGTGCCAGCAGCCGAGGGAGCGGGGAGACCCAGTACTTC. The chain combines TRBV5-5 with TRBJ2-5, with D perhaps TRBD2 (6 bases). There are 13 residues in the CDR3. The V end lost 4 bases, the J end lost 5 bases, and 12 bases lay between the germline ends. The germline gives CDR1 SGHKS, CDR2 YYEKEE (reference sequence). Together with reference TRBV5-5 and TRBJ2-5, the CDR3 gives the full variable domain: DAGVTQSPTHLIKTRGQQVTLRCSPISGHKSVSWYQQVLGQGPQFIFQYYEKEERGRGNFPDRFSARQFPNYSSELNVNALLLGDSALYLCASSRGSGETQYFGPGTRLLVL.

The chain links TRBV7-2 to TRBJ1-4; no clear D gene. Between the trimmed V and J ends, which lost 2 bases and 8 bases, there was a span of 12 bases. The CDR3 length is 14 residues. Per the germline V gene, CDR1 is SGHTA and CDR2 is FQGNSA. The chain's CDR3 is CASSLYPNWEKLFF. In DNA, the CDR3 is TGTGCCAGCAGCTTATACCCGAACTGGGAAAAACTGTTTTTT.

This CDR3 reads CASSLVRGRAIETQYF. CDR3 DNA: TGTGCCAGCAGCTTGGTTCGAGGGAGGGCCATAGAGACCCAGTACTTC. The chain carries TRBV5-6 and TRBJ2-5; TRBD2 agrees at 7 bases. With V trimmed by 0 bases and J by 4 bases, 9 bases remained unmatched. In germline, CDR1 is SGHDT, CDR2 YYEEEE. The CDR3 spans 16 residues.

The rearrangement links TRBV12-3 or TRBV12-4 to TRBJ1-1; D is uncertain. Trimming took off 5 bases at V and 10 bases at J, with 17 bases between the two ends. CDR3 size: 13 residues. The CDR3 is CASSPRHKEAAFF. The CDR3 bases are TGTGCCAGCAGTCCAAGACATAAGGAGGCAGCTTTCTTT.

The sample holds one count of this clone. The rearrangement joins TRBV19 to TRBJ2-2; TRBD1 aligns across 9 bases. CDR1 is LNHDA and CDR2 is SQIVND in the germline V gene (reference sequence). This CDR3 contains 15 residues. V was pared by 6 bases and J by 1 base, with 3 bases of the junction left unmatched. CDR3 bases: TGTGCCAGTAGACGACAGGGGGAGAACACCGGGGAGCTGTTTTTT. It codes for CASRRQGENTGELFF.

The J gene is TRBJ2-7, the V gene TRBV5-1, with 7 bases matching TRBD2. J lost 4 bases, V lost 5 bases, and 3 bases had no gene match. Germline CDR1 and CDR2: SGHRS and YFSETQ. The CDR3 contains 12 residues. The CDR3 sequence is CASRGSGYEQYF. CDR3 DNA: TGCGCCAGCAGAGGTAGCGGGTACGAGCAGTACTTC.

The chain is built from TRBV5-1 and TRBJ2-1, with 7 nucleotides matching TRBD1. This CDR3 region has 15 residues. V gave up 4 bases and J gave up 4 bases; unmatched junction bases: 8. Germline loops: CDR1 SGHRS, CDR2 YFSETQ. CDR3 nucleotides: TGCGCCAGCAGCCAAACAGGGGCCTATTACAATGAGCAGTTCTTC. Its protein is CASSQTGAYYNEQFF.

This CDR3 reads CASSPPGGNTGELFF. The CDR3 DNA reads as TGTGCCAGCAGCCCCCCGGGGGGGAACACCGGGGAGCTGTTTTTT. The chain employs TRBV7-3 and TRBJ2-2; 7 nucleotides agree with TRBD2. Per germline, CDR1 SGHTA and CDR2 FQGTGA. The J segment lost 1 base and the V segment lost 5 bases, leaving 4 bases of the junction unmatched. The CDR3 covers 15 residues.

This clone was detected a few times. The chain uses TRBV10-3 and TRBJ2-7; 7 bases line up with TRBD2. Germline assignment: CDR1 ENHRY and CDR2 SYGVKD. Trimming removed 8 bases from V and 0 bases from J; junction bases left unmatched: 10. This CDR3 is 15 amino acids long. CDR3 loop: CAIGGGARHSYEQYF. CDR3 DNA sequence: TGTGCCATCGGGGGAGGGGCTAGACACTCCTACGAGCAGTACTTC.

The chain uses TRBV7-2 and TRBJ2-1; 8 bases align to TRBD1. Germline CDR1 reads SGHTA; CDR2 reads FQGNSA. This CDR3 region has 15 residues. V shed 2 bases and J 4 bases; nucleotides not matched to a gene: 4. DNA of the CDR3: TGTGCCAGCAGCTTACGCGGGACAGGTTACAATGAGCAGTTCTTC. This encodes CASSLRGTGYNEQFF.

This CDR3 is CASSYNRGTEAFF. CDR3 nucleotides: TGTGCCAGCAGTTACAACAGGGGAACTGAAGCTTTCTTT. The gene calls are TRBV6-5 and TRBJ1-1; 7 nucleotides line up with TRBD1. V lost 2 bases and J lost 5; bases outside the gene matches: 2. CDR1 and CDR2 from the germline V gene are MNHEY and SVGAGI. The length of the CDR3 is 13 residues.

This chain's CDR3 is CASSRQGLSGANVLTF. Here the CDR3 DNA reads TGTGCCAGCTCACGACAGGGTTTGTCTGGGGCCAACGTCCTGACTTTC. The chain links TRBV18 to TRBJ2-6, with 7 positions matching TRBD1. The CDR3 is made up of 16 amino acids. The V gene's germline CDR1 is KGHSH and CDR2 LQKENI. The V segment lost 4 bases and the J segment 1 base; nucleotides outside the gene matches: 4.

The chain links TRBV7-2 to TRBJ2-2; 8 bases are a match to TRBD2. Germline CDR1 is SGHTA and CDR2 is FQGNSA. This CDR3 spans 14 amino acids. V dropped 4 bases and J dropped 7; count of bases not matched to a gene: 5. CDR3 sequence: CASSSGLESGELFF. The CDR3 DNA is TGTGCCAGCAGCTCGGGACTAGAGAGCGGGGAGCTGTTTTTT.

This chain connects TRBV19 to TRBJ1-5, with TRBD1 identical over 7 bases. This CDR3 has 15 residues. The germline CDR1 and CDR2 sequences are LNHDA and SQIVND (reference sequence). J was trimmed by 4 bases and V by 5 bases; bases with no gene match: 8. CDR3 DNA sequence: TGTGCCAGTAGTGAGACAGGGAGTATGAATCAGCCCCAGCATTTT. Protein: CASSETGSMNQPQHF.

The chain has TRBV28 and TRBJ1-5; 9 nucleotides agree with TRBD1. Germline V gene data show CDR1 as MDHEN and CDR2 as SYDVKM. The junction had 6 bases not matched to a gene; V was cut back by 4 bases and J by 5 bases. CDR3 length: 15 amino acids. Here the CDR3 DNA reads TGTGCCAGCAGTTCGTCCGGGACAGGGTATCAGCCCCAGCATTTT. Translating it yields CASSSSGTGYQPQHF.

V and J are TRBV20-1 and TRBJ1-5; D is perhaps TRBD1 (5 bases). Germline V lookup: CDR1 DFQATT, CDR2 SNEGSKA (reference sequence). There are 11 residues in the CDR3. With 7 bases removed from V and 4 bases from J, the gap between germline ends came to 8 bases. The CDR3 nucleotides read TGCAGTGTAGGGACTAATCAGCCCCAGCATTTT. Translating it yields CSVGTNQPQHF.

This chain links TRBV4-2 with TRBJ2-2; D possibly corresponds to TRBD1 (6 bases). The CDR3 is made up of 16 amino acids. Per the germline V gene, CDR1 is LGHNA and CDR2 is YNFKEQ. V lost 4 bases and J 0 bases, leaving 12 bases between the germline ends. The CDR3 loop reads CASSLGTLANTGELFF. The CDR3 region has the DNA TGTGCCAGCAGCCTCGGGACATTAGCGAACACCGGGGAGCTGTTTTTT.

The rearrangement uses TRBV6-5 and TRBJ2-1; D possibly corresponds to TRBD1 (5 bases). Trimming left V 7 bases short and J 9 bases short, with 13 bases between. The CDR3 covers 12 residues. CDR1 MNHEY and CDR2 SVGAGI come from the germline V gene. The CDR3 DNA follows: TGTGCCAGCATTAGATCTAGGGGTGAGCAGTTCTTC. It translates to CASIRSRGEQFF.

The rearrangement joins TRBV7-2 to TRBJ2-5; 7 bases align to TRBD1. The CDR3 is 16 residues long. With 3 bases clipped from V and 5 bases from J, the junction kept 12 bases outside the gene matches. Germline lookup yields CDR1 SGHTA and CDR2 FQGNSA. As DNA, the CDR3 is TGTGCCAGCAGCTTGAGGGGGCGCATAACGGGGGAGACCCAGTACTTC. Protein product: CASSLRGRITGETQYF. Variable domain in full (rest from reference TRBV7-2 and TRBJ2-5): GAGVSQSPSNKVTEKGKDVELRCDPISGHTALYWYRQSLGQGLEFLIYFQGNSAPDKSGLPSDRFSAERTGGSVSTLTIQRTQQEDSAVYLCASSLRGRITGETQYFGPGTRLLVL.